Following are 18 T cell receptor beta chains from one sample sequenced in a study of T cell responses to AZD1222 COVID-19 vaccine. Here immunoSEQ multiplex PCR was the method, and the copy in TCRdb shows in-frame clones only, minus some. This table holds about 66,000 clones, roughly 84% found once. Material: peripheral blood, obtained on day 0 of AZD1222 vaccination. These receptors all come from an adult in good health.

This sequence joins TRBV6-6 and TRBJ1-1, with D possibly being TRBD1 (5 bases). Germline lookup yields CDR1 MNHNY and CDR2 SVGAGI (reference sequence). V lost 4 bases, J lost 1 base, and 10 bases lay in between. This CDR3 spans 14 amino acids. Written as DNA, the CDR3 is TGTGCCAGCAGTTTTGGGGCGGGGAACACTGAAGCTTTCTTT. Its translation: CASSFGAGNTEAFF.

The V call is TRBV3-1 (or the pseudogene TRBV3-2), the J call TRBJ1-1; no clear D gene. Trimming took off 7 bases at V and 0 bases at J, with 12 bases between the two ends. The CDR3 runs 14 residues. The germline V gene has CDR1 LGHDT and CDR2 YNNKEL (reference sequence). As DNA, the CDR3 is TGTGCCAGCACCTTGGGGTTCATGAACACTGAAGCTTTCTTT. This translates into CASTLGFMNTEAFF.

This clone was seen a single time. The gene calls are TRBV30 and TRBJ1-5; maybe TRBD1 (6 bases). Germline V gene lookup returns CDR1 GTSNPN and CDR2 SVGIG (reference sequence). V was pared by 7 bases and J by 2 bases, with 12 bases between. The CDR3 spans 13 residues. This chain's CDR3 is CASAGAGNQPQHF. In nucleotides, the CDR3 is TGTGCCTCCGCGGGGGCCGGCAATCAGCCCCAGCATTTT. Complete variable domain (other parts from reference TRBV30 and TRBJ1-5): SQTIHQWPATLVQPVGSPLSLECTVEGTSNPNLYWYRQAAGRGLQLLFYSVGIGQISSEVPQNLSASRPQDRQFILSSKKLLLSDSGFYLCASAGAGNQPQHFGDGTRLSIL.

This clone has a handful of counts. The chain couples TRBV9 to TRBJ2-1, with TRBD2 matching 8 bases. Looked up from germline, CDR1 is SGDLS and CDR2 is YYNGEE. The junction had 4 bases not matched to a gene; V was cut back by 0 bases and J by 2 bases. This CDR3 comprises 16 residues. CDR3 sequence reads: CASSVGSSGAYNEQFF. The CDR3 DNA reads TGTGCCAGCAGCGTAGGCAGTAGCGGGGCCTACAATGAGCAGTTCTTC.

This clone showed up just a few times. V gene TRBV20-1 combines with J gene TRBJ1-1; perhaps TRBD1 as D (5 bases). The CDR3 covers 11 residues. CDR1 and CDR2 from the germline V gene are DFQATT and SNEGSKA (reference sequence). CDR3 coding DNA: TGCAGAGGGGTTTCGAACACTGAAGCTTTCTTT. This sequence encodes CRGVSNTEAFF.

The rearrangement joins TRBV5-4 to TRBJ2-1; 9 bases match TRBD2. V lost 6 bases, J lost 2 bases, and 0 bases stayed unmatched. Germline values: CDR1 SGHNT, CDR2 YYREEE (reference sequence). CDR3 length equals 13 residues. CDR3 loop: CASTSGAYNEQFF. CDR3 sequence (DNA): TGTGCCAGCACTAGCGGGGCCTACAATGAGCAGTTCTTC.

The genes are TRBV9 and TRBJ2-7, with a weak D call TRBD1 (5 bases). V lost 0 bases and J lost 0, with 13 bases in between. The CDR3 extends over 16 amino acids. The germline gives CDR1 SGDLS, CDR2 YYNGEE. The CDR3 nucleotides read TGTGCCAGCAGCGTAGCTCTGACAGAGAACTCCTACGAGCAGTACTTC. Translation: CASSVALTENSYEQYF.

The chain uses TRBV9 and TRBJ2-7, with 9 bases that match TRBD1. Germline CDR1 reads SGDLS; CDR2 reads YYNGEE. The ends lost 3 bases at V and 3 bases at J; junction bases unmatched: 4. This CDR3 contains 14 residues. In nucleotides, the CDR3 is TGTGCCAGCAGCGAGGGGACAGGGTACTACGAGCAGTACTTC. This sequence encodes CASSEGTGYYEQYF.

The J gene is TRBJ2-1, the V gene TRBV3-1 (or the pseudogene TRBV3-2), with D unresolved. Germline-derived CDR1 and CDR2 are LGHDT and YNNKEL (reference sequence). CDR3 length equals 11 residues. The germline V and J ends were trimmed by 4 bases and 4 bases, with 2 bases remaining between them. The CDR3 spells CASSLYNEQFF. CDR3 DNA sequence: TGTGCCAGCAGCCTATACAATGAGCAGTTCTTC.

This chain links TRBV13 with TRBJ2-3; TRBD2 might be the D (5 bases). The CDR3 is 15 amino acids. V lost 1 base and J lost 2, with 10 bases in between. Germline V CDR1 and CDR2: PRHDT, FYEKMQ (reference sequence). CDR3 sequence: CASSLAGGPTDTQYF. DNA of the CDR3: TGTGCCAGCAGCTTAGCCGGCGGGCCCACAGATACGCAGTATTTT.

The chain recombines TRBV5-1 with TRBJ2-2; possible D gene TRBD1, 6 bases. There are 16 residues in the CDR3. Trimming removed 2 bases at V and 7 bases at J, with 18 bases between. The germline CDR1 and CDR2 sequences are SGHRS and YFSETQ. The DNA of the CDR3 is TGCGCCAGCAGCTTCAGGGGTCGACCGGGTGGCGGGGAGCTGTTTTTT. This gives the protein CASSFRGRPGGGELFF.

The V gene is TRBV6-5, the J gene TRBJ1-1; D is uncertain. Germline CDR1 MNHEY, CDR2 SVGAGI. Deletions cut 0 bases from V and 6 bases from J, with 17 bases between. This CDR3 comprises 16 residues. CDR3 amino acids: CASSYSRRRRAAEAFF. CDR3 bases: TGTGCCAGCAGTTACTCGAGGCGCCGCCGGGCCGCTGAAGCTTTCTTT.

This chain uses TRBV12-3 or TRBV12-4 with TRBJ2-5; perhaps TRBD1 as D (5 bases). Deletions cut 1 base from V and 7 bases from J, with 7 bases between. The CDR3 contains 12 residues. The CDR3 sequence is CASSLVRGTQYF. The DNA of the CDR3 is TGTGCCAGCAGTTTAGTAAGGGGGACCCAGTACTTC.

This chain uses TRBV2 with TRBJ1-6; possibly TRBD1 for D (5 bases). This CDR3 contains 16 residues. V was trimmed by 2 bases and J by 6 bases, leaving 14 bases between them. Germline CDR1 is SNHLY and CDR2 is FYNNEI. The CDR3, as DNA: TGTGCCAGCAGTGAAAGGGTCGGGGGTAGTAATTCACCCCTCCACTTT. Its translation: CASSERVGGSNSPLHF.

In its sample, this clone was seen a few times. The V gene is TRBV19, the J gene TRBJ1-5; D ambiguous. Germline CDR1 is LNHDA and CDR2 is SQIVND (reference sequence). V lost 1 base, J lost 3 bases, and 10 bases lay in between. This CDR3 is 15 amino acids long. The chain's CDR3 is CASSIGLAFNQPQHF. DNA for the CDR3: TGTGCCAGTAGTATAGGTCTGGCGTTCAATCAGCCCCAGCATTTT.

Concerning this clone: One junction end does not reproduce the germline sequence, and a read error may be involved. This chain joins TRBV28 and TRBJ2-3; the match to TRBD2 covers 11 bases. Looked up from germline, CDR1 is MDHEN and CDR2 is SYDVKM. The CDR3 extends over 11 amino acids. DNA of the CDR3: TGTGCCAGCAGTACCAAGGGACTAGCGGAATTT. It specifies CASSTKGLAEF.

The gene calls are TRBV27 and TRBJ2-3; D not certain. The CDR3 spans 15 residues. Trimming stripped 8 bases from V and 4 bases from J, with 19 bases between. Germline values: CDR1 MNHEY, CDR2 SMNVEV (reference sequence). CDR3 nucleotides: TGTGCCAGCTCCACAAACATGGTGGGCGCAGATACGCAGTATTTT. It translates to CASSTNMVGADTQYF.

In its sample, this clone was seen once. This chain joins TRBV7-8 and TRBJ1-1; weak D call: TRBD1 (5 bases). Looked up from germline, CDR1 is SGHVS and CDR2 is FQNEAQ. The V and J ends lost 5 bases and 1 base respectively, with 14 bases between them. CDR3 length: 15 residues. CDR3 coding DNA: TGTGCCAGCAGCCAGACCCTAACAGGGAACACTGAAGCTTTCTTT. Encoded protein: CASSQTLTGNTEAFF.